This paragraph covers one T cell receptor beta chain sequence. Antigen specificity is unknown. The data derive from a study of T cells in localized non-small cell lung cancer. The CDR3 sequence is 14 residues long. Germline CDR1 and CDR2: LNHDA and SQIVND (reference sequence). After removal of 7 bases from V and 0 bases from J, the junction contained 4 bases not matched to a gene. TCRdb's table, derived via immunoSEQ multiplex PCR, lists solely in-frame clones and lacks some. Among roughly 26,000 clones listed, more than 85% were seen once. Study-wide results and caveats: Adjacent lung exhibited a median of about 50 among the 100 most abundant tumor clones.

This sample comprised peripheral blood, obtained before any cancer treatment. This sequence originates from a female donor over 55 with stage II squamous cell lung carcinoma. The chain combines TRBV19 with TRBJ2-7, with 9 positions matching TRBD2. The chain's CDR3 is CASMISGSSYEQYF. The CDR3 DNA is TGTGCCAGTATGATTAGCGGGAGCTCCTACGAGCAGTACTTC. Full variable domain (missing parts from reference TRBV19 and TRBJ2-7): DGGITQSPKYLFRKEGQNVTLSCEQNLNHDAMYWYRQDPGQGLRLIYYSQIVNDFQKGDIAEGYSVSREKKESFPLTVTSAQKNPTAFYLCASMISGSSYEQYFGPGTRLTVT.